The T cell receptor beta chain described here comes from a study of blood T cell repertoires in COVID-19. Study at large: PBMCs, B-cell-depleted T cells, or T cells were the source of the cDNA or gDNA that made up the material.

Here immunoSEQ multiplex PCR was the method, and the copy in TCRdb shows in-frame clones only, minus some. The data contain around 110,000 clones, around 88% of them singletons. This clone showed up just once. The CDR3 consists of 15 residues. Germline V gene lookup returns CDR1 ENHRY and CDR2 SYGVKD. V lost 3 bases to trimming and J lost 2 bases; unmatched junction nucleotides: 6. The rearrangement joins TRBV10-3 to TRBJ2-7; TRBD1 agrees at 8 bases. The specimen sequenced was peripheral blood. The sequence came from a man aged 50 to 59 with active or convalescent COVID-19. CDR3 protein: CAISDKGQATYEQYF. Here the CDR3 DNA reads TGTGCCATCAGTGATAAGGGACAGGCCACCTACGAGCAGTACTTC.